Listed below are T cell receptor beta chains from one sample, sequenced in a study of blood T cells in healthy people across ages. TCRdb re-called the 5' RACE reads with MiXCR, one entry per CDR3 protein. The data hold hundreds of thousands of distinct CDR3 sequences, with roughly 56% observed a single time. Sequencing was done on a sample of blood. The receptor set was obtained from a man aged 40-50 years in good health. Each CDR3 is given with its conserved first and last residue. Each record gives: clone size, J gene, V gene, D gene, CDR3 DNA, CDR3 protein. D genes are given only for firm matches. Rows may omit the clone size; those that give it use once, few, many or a size class.

>few|TRBJ2-3|TRBV5-1|.
TGCGCCAGCAGCAGGGACCGCCCAGGGGCAGATACGCAGTATTTT
CASSRDRPGADTQYF
>.|TRBJ2-1|TRBV7-3|.
TGTGCCAGCAGCACAGAGATGGGGGACAATGAGCAGTTCTTC
CASSTEMGDNEQFF
>.|TRBJ2-5|TRBV29-1|.
TGCAGCGTTGAAGATCAGGTCAGATCAAAAGAGACCCAGTACTTC
CSVEDQVRSKETQYF
>.|TRBJ2-5|TRBV5-5|TRBD2
TGTGCCAGCAGATGGGACCCGGGGGGTCAGGAGACCCAGTACTTC
CASRWDPGGQETQYF
>.|TRBJ2-7|TRBV5-5|.
TGTGCCAGCAGCTCGGAAAGTATTTCCTACGAGCAGTACTTC
CASSSESISYEQYF
>few|TRBJ2-5|TRBV12-3/TRBV12-4|TRBD1
TGTGCCAGCAGTGCCGGGACAGGGGGGGGGACCCAGTACTTC
CASSAGTGGGTQYF
>.|TRBJ2-2|TRBV28|TRBD1
TGTGCCACCCACAGGGGGTCCACCGGGGAGCTGTTTTTT
CATHRGSTGELFF
>few|TRBJ2-3|TRBV4-2|.
TGTGCCAGCAGCCAAGAGGCGTGGGGCACAGATACGCAGTATTTT
CASSQEAWGTDTQYF
>few|TRBJ2-1|TRBV7-3|TRBD2
TGTGCCAGCAGCCATGGGACTAGCGCCAATGAGCAGTTCTTC
CASSHGTSANEQFF
>few|TRBJ1-2|TRBV4-1|TRBD1
TGCGCCAGCAGCCCGGGACAGGCCTATGGCTACACCTTC
CASSPGQAYGYTF
>few|TRBJ1-4|TRBV9|.
TGTGCCAGCAGCGAACAAGTCCGGGAGAATGAAAAACTGTTTTTT
CASSEQVRENEKLFF
>.|TRBJ2-3|TRBV7-9|.
TGTGCCACAATGGTTGGGGCCTCAAACACAGATACGCAGTATTTT
CATMVGASNTDTQYF
>.|TRBJ2-1|TRBV29-1|.
TGCAGCGTTGAAGGCCAGGGGAGGGGTGAGCAGTTCTTC
CSVEGQGRGEQFF
>.|TRBJ2-7|TRBV6-5|TRBD1
TGTGCCAGCAGGATCAGGACAGGCCCATCCTACGAGCAGTACTTC
CASRIRTGPSYEQYF
>.|TRBJ1-2|TRBV29-1|.
TGCAGCGTTGAAGAGCCAGGGCAGGTTGGTTTTCCCGGTGGCTACACCTTC
CSVEEPGQVGFPGGYTF
>.|TRBJ2-7|TRBV9|.
TGTGCCAGCAGCGTAGGAGGGGTTCTTAGTCCCGAGCAGTACTTC
CASSVGGVLSPEQYF
>.|TRBJ2-3|TRBV5-1|.
TGCGCCAGCAGCTCTTGGGGTCGCGGGGCTAGCACAGATACGCAGTATTTT
CASSSWGRGASTDTQYF
>few|TRBJ2-7|TRBV6-6|.
TGTGCCAGCAGCCTCGAGGTACTTCACTACGAGCAGTACTTC
CASSLEVLHYEQYF
>.|TRBJ2-6|TRBV5-1|.
TGCGCCAGCAGCTTGGATCCAGGGGAGATCGTAAGGGGGGCCAACGTCCTGACTTTC
CASSLDPGEIVRGANVLTF
>.|TRBJ2-5|TRBV27|.
TGTGCCAGCAGGGGGACCGGGACACGGAAAAGTGAGACCCAGTACTTC
CASRGTGTRKSETQYF
>.|TRBJ1-2|TRBV20-1|.
TGCAGTGCTCTAAGAGGTGTATATGGCTACACCTTC
CSALRGVYGYTF
>.|TRBJ2-7|TRBV6-2/TRBV6-3|TRBD2
TGTGCCAGCAGAGCCAGCGGGAGCGGTCGCGAGCAGTACTTC
CASRASGSGREQYF
>few|TRBJ2-7|TRBV10-2|.
TGCGCCAGCAGAGACGTCCAAGGAATCTACGAGCAGTACTTC
CASRDVQGIYEQYF
>.|TRBJ2-1|TRBV9|TRBD2
TGTGTCAGCAGCTTTCGGACTAGCGGGGGTTTTAGCTCCTACAATGAGCAGTTCTTC
CVSSFRTSGGFSSYNEQFF
>.|TRBJ1-2|TRBV12-3/TRBV12-4|.
TGTGCCAGCAGTACTCTCGTAGATTATGGCTACACCTTC
CASSTLVDYGYTF
>.|TRBJ2-7|TRBV5-1|.
TGCGCCAGCAGCCTAAATAATGTCTACGAGCAGTACTTC
CASSLNNVYEQYF
>.|TRBJ2-5|TRBV7-7|TRBD2
TGTGCTAGCAGCTTAGCGCTAGCGGGGAAAGGTACCCAGTACTTC
CASSLALAGKGTQYF
>.|TRBJ1-2|TRBV29-1|.
TGCAGCGTTGATAAGGGATCTGGCTCTTACCATGGCTACACCTTC
CSVDKGSGSYHGYTF
>.|TRBJ2-5|TRBV6-5|TRBD2
TGTGCCAGCACATTTTTCGGGGGGGCTTCACAAGAGACCCAGTACTTC
CASTFFGGASQETQYF
>.|TRBJ1-2|TRBV3-1|.
TGTGCCAGCAGCCAAGAGGACCTAAACTATGGCTACACCTTC
CASSQEDLNYGYTF
>.|TRBJ2-3|TRBV29-1|.
TGCAGCGTTGGCTACAGAGATACAGATACGCAGTATTTT
CSVGYRDTDTQYF
>once|TRBJ2-5|TRBV28|TRBD1
TGTGCCAGCAGTTTAGACAGGGCGCCCCAAGAGACCCAGTACTTC
CASSLDRAPQETQYF
>.|TRBJ2-1|TRBV7-3|TRBD2
TGTGCCAGCAGCTTGGGGACTAGCGAGTCCTACAATGAGCAGTTCTTC
CASSLGTSESYNEQFF
>.|TRBJ2-3|TRBV6-2/TRBV6-3|.
TGTGCCAGCAGTACCTACAGGTGGGATACGCAGTATTTT
CASSTYRWDTQYF
>.|TRBJ2-7|TRBV5-1|.
TGCGCCAGCAGCTCCTTGGGCGGGATGGCATCCTACGAGCAGTACTTC
CASSSLGGMASYEQYF
>.|TRBJ1-6|TRBV3-1|TRBD1
TGTGCCAGCAGCCTACCCAGGGGGCAGGGAAATTCACCCCTCCACTTT
CASSLPRGQGNSPLHF
>.|TRBJ1-6|TRBV27|TRBD1
TGTGCCAGCAGTCCTAGACCCCTCGACAGGGACCGGCGGTCACCCCTCCACTTT
CASSPRPLDRDRRSPLHF
>.|TRBJ2-7|TRBV3-1|.
TGTGCCAGCGGCCCACGGGACCTGGTCCACAATGAGCAGTACTTC
CASGPRDLVHNEQYF